This T cell receptor beta chain derives from a study of T-cell memory formation after mild COVID-19. The CDR3 has 13 residues. This clonotype occurred a few times. TCRdb itself ran the 5' RACE reads through MiXCR, one entry per CDR3 protein. The sample holds 200,000 to 250,000 distinct CDR3 sequences, over 9% seen once. Sequenced material: PBMCs or a T cell subset sorted from them (not recorded which). The V and J genes are TRBV21-1 and TRBJ1-6. TRBV21-1 is a recognized pseudogene. The receptor's source is a man aged 18 to 29 who had mild COVID-19 (a few samples of this study predate the infection). Cell type and time point are not known. Written as DNA, the CDR3 is TGTGCCAGCGTACGGGCCAAGGATTCACCCCTCCACTTT. This sequence encodes CASVRAKDSPLHF.